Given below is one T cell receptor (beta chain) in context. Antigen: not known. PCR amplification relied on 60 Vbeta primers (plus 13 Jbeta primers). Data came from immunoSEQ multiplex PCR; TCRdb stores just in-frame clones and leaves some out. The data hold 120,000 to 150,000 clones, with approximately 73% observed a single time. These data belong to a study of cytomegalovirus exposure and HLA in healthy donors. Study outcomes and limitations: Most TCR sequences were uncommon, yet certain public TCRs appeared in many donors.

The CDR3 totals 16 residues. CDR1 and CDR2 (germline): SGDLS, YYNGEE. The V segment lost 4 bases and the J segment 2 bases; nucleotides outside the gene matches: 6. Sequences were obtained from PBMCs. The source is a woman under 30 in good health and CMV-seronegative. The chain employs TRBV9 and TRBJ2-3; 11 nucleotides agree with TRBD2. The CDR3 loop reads CASSSRLAGSTDTQYF. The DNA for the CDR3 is TGTGCCAGCAGCTCTAGACTAGCGGGATCCACAGATACGCAGTATTTT.